Detailed here is one TCR beta chain. Which antigen it targets is not known. It has no much larger one-base neighbor in the sample; base qualities were not kept. The data stem from a study of blood T cell repertoires in COVID-19 (dated by TCRdb to 2018 to 2021). A note on the overall study: The collaborator samples originated in the United States, Italy and Spain and spanned the acute and convalescent phases of COVID-19. Where available, HLA class I and class II types were obtained from metadata supplied by the sample provider rather than from assay-based typing. The repertoires were released in a freely available public database intended as a resource for research on the immune response to SARS-CoV-2. The material from the prospective study consisted of cDNA or gDNA derived from T cells, B-cell-depleted T cells, or PBMCs. Samples came from the ongoing ImmuneRACE study (first 160 participants) plus 1,254 subjects from 6 global collaborators. Sample metadata almost always included a de-identified subject ID, COVID-19 status, age in years and sex. Deeply sampled blood TCRbeta repertoires from subjects exposed to, actively infected with, or recovered from COVID-19 were included in the dataset. Overall results and qualifications from the work: Clinical and demographic metadata were provided uncurated, with the amount varying by source and participant.

TCRbeta CDR3 regions were amplified from genomic DNA using the immunoSEQ Assay, a bias-controlled multiplex PCR. Per the authors' processing: The number of nucleated cells in each sample was estimated from the amplification of reference gene primers within the assay. To quantify the absolute abundance of each unique TCRbeta CDR3 rearrangement, sequence reads were collapsed and filtered. For each sample, productive Simpson clonality was calculated as the square root of Simpson's diversity index over productive rearrangements. The table was pulled from immuneACCESS by TCRdb, which kept in-frame rearrangements only. Such tables lose some clones; where checked, under half of the loss comes from unresolved V genes, and the rest has no known cause. The D gene and trimming were derived from the DNA, and the V and J assignments and clone size from that table. This sample is represented by about 150,000 clones; around 83% of them were singletons. The top ten hold more than 7.5% of the sample.

The collaborating institutions used their own protocols to collect whole blood in K2EDTA tubes. For TCRbeta analysis, collaborators shipped samples as frozen whole blood, isolated PBMCs, or DNA extracted from either of those sample types. The CDR3 runs 18 amino acids, cysteine and phenylalanine included. Only the CDR3 region is kept as DNA, spanning 54 bases read in frame from base 1. V and J are truncated by 3 bases and 1 base respectively, leaving an intervening sequence of 19 bases. The germline V gene encodes CDR1 KGHDR and CDR2 SFDVKD. The origin of this receptor is a woman in her forties or fifties with acute or convalescent COVID-19. The rearranged chain carries TRBV24-1 and TRBJ2-3; TRBD2 could be the D gene, as 5 bases match. Sequencing used peripheral blood. For the CDR3, the sequence is CATSDPTDLGGGTDTQYF. The DNA sequence is as follows: TGTGCCACCAGTGATCCCACGGATCTAGGAGGCGGCACAGATACGCAGTATTTT.